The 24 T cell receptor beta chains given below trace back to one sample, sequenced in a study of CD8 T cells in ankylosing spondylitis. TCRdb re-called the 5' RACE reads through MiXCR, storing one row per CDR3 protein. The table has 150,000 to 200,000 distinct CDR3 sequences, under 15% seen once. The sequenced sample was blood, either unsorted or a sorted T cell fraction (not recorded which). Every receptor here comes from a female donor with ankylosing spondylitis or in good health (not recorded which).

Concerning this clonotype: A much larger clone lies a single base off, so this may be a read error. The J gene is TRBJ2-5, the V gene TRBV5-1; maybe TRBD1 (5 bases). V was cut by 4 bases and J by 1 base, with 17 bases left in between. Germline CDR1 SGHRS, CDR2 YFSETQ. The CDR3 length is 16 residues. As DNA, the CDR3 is TGCGCCAGCAGCACCTTACTGGCAGGGCCCCAAGAGACCCAGTACTTC. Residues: CASSTLLAGPQETQYF.

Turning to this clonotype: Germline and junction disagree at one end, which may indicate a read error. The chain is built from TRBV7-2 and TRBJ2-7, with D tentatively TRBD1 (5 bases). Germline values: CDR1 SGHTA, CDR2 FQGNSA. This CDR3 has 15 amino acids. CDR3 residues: CASSLVFQGSSEQYF. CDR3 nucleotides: TGTGCCAGCAGCTTAGTTTTTCAGGGCTCCTCCGAGCAGTACTTC.

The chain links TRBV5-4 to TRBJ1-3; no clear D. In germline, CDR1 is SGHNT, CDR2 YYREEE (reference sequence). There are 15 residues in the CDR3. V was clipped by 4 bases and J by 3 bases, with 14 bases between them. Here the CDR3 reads CASSPGLLCGNTIYF. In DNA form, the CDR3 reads TGTGCCAGCAGCCCCGGGCTGCTCTGTGGAAACACCATATATTTT.

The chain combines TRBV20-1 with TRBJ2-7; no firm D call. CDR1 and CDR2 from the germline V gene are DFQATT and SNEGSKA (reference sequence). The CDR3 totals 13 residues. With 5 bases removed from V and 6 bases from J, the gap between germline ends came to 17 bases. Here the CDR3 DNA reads TGCAGTGCTCGAGCCCTATCTTATTCCGAGCAGTACTTC. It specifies CSARALSYSEQYF.

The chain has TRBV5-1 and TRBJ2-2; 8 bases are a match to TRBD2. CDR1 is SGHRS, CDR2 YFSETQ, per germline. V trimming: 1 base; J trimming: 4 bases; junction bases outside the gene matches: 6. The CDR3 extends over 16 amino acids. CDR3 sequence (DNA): TGCGCCAGCAGCTTGTTGAGCGGGAGAAGCACCGGGGAGCTGTTTTTT. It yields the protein CASSLLSGRSTGELFF.

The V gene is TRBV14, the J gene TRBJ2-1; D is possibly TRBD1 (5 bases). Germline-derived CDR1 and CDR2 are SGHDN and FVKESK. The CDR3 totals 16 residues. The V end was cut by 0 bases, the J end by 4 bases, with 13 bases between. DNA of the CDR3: TGTGCCAGCAGCCAAGATATGGTAGGACAATACAATGAGCAGTTCTTC. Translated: CASSQDMVGQYNEQFF.

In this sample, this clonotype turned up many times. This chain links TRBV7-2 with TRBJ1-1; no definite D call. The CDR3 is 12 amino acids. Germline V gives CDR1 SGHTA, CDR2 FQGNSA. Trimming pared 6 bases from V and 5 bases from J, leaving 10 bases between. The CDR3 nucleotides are TGTGCCAGCAGGCCATTGGGGACTGAAGCTTTCTTT. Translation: CASRPLGTEAFF.

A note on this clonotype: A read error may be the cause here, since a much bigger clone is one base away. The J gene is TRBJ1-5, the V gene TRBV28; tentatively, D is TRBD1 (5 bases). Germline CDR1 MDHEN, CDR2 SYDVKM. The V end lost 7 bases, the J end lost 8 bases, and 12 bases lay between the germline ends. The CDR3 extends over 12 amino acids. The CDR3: CASNGAHKPQHF. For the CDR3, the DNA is TGTGCCAGCAACGGGGCCCATAAGCCCCAGCATTTT.

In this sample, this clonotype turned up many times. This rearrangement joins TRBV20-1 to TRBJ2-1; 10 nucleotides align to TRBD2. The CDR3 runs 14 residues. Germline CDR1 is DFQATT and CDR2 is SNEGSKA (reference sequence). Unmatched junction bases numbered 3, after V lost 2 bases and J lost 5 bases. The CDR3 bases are TGCAGTGCTAGATGGGGGACTAGCGACAATGAGCAGTTCTTC. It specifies CSARWGTSDNEQFF.

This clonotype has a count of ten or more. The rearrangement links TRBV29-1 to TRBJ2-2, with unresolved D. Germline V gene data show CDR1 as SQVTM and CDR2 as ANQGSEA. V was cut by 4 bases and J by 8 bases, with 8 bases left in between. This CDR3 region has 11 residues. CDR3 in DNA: TGCAGCGTTGTCGGTTTGGGGGAGCTGTTTTTT. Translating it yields CSVVGLGELFF.

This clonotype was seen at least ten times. The CDR3 nucleotides read TGCAGCGTGCGCGGAGGAGCGGGGAACACAGATACGCAGTATTTT. This gives the protein CSVRGGAGNTDTQYF. The chain combines TRBV29-1 with TRBJ2-3; 7 positions match TRBD2. V trimming: 6 bases; J trimming: 2 bases; junction bases outside the gene matches: 11. The CDR3 contains 15 residues. Germline assignment: CDR1 SQVTM and CDR2 ANQGSEA.

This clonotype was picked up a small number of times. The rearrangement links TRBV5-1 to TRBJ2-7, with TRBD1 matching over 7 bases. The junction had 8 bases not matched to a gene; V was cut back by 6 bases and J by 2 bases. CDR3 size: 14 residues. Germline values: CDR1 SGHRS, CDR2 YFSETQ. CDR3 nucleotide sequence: TGCGCCAGCATGGGCCCGGGACAGCCCTACGAGCAGTACTTC. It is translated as CASMGPGQPYEQYF.

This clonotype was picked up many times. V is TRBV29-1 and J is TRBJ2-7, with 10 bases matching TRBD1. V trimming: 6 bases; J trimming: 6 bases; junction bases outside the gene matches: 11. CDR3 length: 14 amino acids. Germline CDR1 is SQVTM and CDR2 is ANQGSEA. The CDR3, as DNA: TGCAGCGTGAGTCCGACAGGGGGCCTCTCCGAGCAGTACTTC. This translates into CSVSPTGGLSEQYF.

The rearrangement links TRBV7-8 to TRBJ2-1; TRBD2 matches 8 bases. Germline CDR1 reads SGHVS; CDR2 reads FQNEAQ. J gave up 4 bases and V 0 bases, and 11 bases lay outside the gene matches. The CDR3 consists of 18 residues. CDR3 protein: CASSLAAGTRIAYNEQFF. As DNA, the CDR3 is TGTGCCAGCAGCTTAGCAGCCGGGACTAGGATTGCATACAATGAGCAGTTCTTC. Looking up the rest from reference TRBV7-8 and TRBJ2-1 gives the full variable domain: GAGVSQSPRYKVAKRGQDVALRCDPISGHVSLFWYQQALGQGPEFLTYFQNEAQLDKSGLPSDRFFAERPEGSVSTLKIQRTQQEDSAVYLCASSLAAGTRIAYNEQFFGPGTRLTVL.

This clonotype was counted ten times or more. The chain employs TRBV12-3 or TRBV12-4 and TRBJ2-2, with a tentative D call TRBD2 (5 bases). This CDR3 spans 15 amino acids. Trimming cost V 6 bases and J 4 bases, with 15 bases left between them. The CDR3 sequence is CASSPAGVGTGELFF. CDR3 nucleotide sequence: TGTGCCAGCAGCCCCGCCGGGGTGGGCACCGGGGAGCTGTTTTTT.

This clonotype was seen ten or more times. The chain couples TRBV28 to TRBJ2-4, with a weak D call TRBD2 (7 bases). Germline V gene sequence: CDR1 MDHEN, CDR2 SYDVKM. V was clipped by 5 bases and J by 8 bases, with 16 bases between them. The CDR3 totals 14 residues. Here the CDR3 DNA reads TGTGCCAGCAGTCCGGGGGGCGCCCCATACATTCAGTACTTC. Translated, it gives CASSPGGAPYIQYF.

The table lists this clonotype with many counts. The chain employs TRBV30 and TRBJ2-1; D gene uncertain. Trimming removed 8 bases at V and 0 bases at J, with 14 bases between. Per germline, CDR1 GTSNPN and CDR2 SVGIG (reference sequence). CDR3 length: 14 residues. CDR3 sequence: CARRSSISYNEQFF. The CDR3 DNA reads TGTGCCCGGCGGAGCAGCATCTCCTACAATGAGCAGTTCTTC.

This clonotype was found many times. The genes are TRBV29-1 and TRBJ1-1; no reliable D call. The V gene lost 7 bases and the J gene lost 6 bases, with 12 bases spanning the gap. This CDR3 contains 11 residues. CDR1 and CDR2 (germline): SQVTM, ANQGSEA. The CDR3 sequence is CSGGRASEAFF. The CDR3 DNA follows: TGCAGCGGGGGTAGGGCATCTGAAGCTTTCTTT. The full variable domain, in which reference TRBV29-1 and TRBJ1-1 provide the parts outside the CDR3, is SAVISQKPSRDICQRGTSLTIQCQVDSQVTMMFWYRQQPGQSLTLIATANQGSEATYESGFVIDKFPISRPNLTFSTLTVSNMSPEDSSIYLCSGGRASEAFFGQGTRLTVV.

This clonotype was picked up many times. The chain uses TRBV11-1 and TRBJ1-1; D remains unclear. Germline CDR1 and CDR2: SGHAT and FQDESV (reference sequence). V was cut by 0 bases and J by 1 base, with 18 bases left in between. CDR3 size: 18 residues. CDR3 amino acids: CASSLAKEGPGRNTEAFF. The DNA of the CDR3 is TGTGCCAGCAGCTTAGCGAAAGAAGGACCGGGGAGGAACACTGAAGCTTTCTTT.

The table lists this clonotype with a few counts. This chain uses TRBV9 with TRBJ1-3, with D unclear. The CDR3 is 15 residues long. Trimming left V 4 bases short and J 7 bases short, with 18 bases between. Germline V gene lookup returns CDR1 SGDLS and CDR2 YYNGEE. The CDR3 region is CASSRNSGPGNTIYF. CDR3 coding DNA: TGTGCCAGCAGCCGAAATTCGGGCCCGGGGAACACCATATATTTT.

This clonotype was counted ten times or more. CDR3 nucleotide sequence: TGCAGTGCTAAATACAATGAGCAGTTCTTC. Translated, it gives CSAKYNEQFF. The chain carries TRBV20-1 and TRBJ2-1; D remains ambiguous. The germline gives CDR1 DFQATT, CDR2 SNEGSKA (reference sequence). The CDR3 totals 10 residues. Deletions cut 4 bases from V and 4 bases from J, with 2 bases between.

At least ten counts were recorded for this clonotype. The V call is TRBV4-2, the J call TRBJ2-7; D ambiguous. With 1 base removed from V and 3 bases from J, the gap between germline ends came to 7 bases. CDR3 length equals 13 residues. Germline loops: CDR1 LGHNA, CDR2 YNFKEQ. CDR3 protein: CASSQVIGYEQYF. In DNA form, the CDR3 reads TGTGCCAGCAGCCAAGTAATTGGCTACGAGCAGTACTTC.

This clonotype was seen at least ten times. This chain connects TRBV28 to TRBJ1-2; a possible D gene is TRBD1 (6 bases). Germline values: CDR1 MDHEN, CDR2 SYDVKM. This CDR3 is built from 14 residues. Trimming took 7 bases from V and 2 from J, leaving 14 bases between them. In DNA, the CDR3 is TGTGCCAGCAACCAAAGGGGACAAAACTATGGCTACACCTTC. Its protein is CASNQRGQNYGYTF.

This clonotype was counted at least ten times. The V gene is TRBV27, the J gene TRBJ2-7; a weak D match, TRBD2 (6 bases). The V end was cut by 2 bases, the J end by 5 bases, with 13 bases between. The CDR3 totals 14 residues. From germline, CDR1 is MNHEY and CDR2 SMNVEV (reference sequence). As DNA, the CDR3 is TGTGCCAGCAGTTTAAGGAGGGAGTTCGACGAGCAGTACTTC. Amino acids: CASSLRREFDEQYF.